The T cell receptor beta chain under discussion was sequenced for a study of blood T cell repertoires in COVID-19 (dated by TCRdb to 2019 to 2021). Turning to the overall study: For ImmuneRACE Cohort 3, a participant was defined as recovered based on two consecutive negative NP/OP PCR tests, clearance by a healthcare professional, or resolution of symptoms. Collaborator samples came from the United States, Italy and Spain and covered acute and convalescent phases of COVID-19. The prospective study material was composed of cDNA or gDNA derived from T cells, B-cell-depleted T cells, or PBMCs. The dataset comprised deeply sampled blood TCRbeta repertoires from subjects exposed to, actively infected with, or recovered from COVID-19. The repertoires were released in a freely available public database intended as a resource for research on the immune response to SARS-CoV-2. The samples were drawn from two sources: the first 160 participants of the ongoing ImmuneRACE study, and fewer than 1,500 subjects contributed by 6 global collaborators. Nearly every sample came with metadata listing a de-identified subject ID, COVID-19 status, age in years and sex. Where available, HLA class I and class II types were taken from metadata supplied by the sample provider and were not determined by assay-based typing.

Study-wide conclusions, independent of this receptor: How much clinical and demographic metadata was included differed by source and by participant, and the metadata was provided uncurated.

The CDR3 runs 14 amino acids, cysteine and phenylalanine included. Only the CDR3 DNA stays, 42 bases, in frame from base 1. For CDR1 and CDR2, the germline V gene (reference sequence) lists LNHDA and SQIVND. Trimming costs V 5 bases and J 7 bases, and their ends lie 17 bases apart. Participants in the prospective study were aged about 18 to 95 years, lived in about two dozen United States geographic areas, and enrolled through a virtual design. In the prospective study, cohorts were assigned on the basis of participant-reported clinical history obtained from a screening survey and a study questionnaire. Mobile phlebotomists in the prospective study collected whole blood, serum and a nasopharyngeal or oropharyngeal swab from every participant. Over an approximately two-month period, participants in the prospective study had the option of providing additional blood draws and questionnaires. Prospective study blood samples were shipped either frozen or at room temperature before DNA extraction.

This clone was counted a few times. No antigen is known for it. No much larger clone is present one base from it, and per-base qualities are unavailable. The immunoSEQ Assay, a bias-controlled multiplex PCR, was used to amplify TCRbeta CDR3 regions from genomic DNA. The original pipeline was this. The number of nucleated cells in each sample was estimated from the amplification of reference gene primers within the assay. To quantify the absolute abundance of each unique TCRbeta CDR3 rearrangement, sequence reads were collapsed and filtered. Productive Simpson clonality was computed per sample as the square root of Simpson's diversity index over productive rearrangements. Not all clones reach the TCRdb copy of this immuneACCESS table, which keeps in-frame sequences only. Checked studies attribute under half of the gap to unresolved V genes and leave the rest unexplained. That table gives V, J and clone size, and the DNA gave D and trimming. The sample table shows hundreds of thousands of clones, and around 85% are seen once. 3.1% of the sample is in the top ten clones.

The V gene is TRBV19 and the J gene is TRBJ1-2; the D gene is possibly TRBD1, with 5 bases matching. The material sequenced was PBMCs or T cells enriched from blood (not recorded which). The TCR comes from a woman aged 50 to 65 in a cohort exposed to, infected with or recovered from COVID-19 (not recorded which). The DNA sequence is as follows: TGTGCCAGTAGTCCAGGGACTGCCTTTGGTGGCTACACCTTC. Protein translation: CASSPGTAFGGYTF.